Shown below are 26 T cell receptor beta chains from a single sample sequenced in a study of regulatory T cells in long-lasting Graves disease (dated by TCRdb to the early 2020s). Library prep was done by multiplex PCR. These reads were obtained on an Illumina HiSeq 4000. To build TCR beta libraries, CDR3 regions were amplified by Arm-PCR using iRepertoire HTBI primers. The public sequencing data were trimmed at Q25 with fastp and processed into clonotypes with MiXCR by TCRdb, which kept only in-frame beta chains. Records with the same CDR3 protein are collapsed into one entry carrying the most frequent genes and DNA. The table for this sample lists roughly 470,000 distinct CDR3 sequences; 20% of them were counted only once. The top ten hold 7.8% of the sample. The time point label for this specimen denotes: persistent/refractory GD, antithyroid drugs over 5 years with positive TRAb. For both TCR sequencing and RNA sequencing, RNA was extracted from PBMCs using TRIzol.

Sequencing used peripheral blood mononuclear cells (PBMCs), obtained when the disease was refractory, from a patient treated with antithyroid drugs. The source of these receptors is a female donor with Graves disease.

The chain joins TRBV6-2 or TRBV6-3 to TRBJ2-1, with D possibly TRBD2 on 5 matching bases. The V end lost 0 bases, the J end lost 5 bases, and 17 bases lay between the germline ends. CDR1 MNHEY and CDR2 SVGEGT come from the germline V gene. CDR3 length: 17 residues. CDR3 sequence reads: CASSYSTTESGDNEQFF. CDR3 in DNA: TGTGCCAGCAGTTACTCGACAACCGAAAGCGGAGACAATGAGCAGTTCTTC.

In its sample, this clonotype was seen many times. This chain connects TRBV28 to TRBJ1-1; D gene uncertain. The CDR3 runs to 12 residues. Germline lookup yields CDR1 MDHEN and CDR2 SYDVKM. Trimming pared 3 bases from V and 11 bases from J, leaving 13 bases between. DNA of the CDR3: TGTGCCAGCAGTTTGCCAGGCTCCGGCGCTTTCTTT. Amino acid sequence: CASSLPGSGAFF.

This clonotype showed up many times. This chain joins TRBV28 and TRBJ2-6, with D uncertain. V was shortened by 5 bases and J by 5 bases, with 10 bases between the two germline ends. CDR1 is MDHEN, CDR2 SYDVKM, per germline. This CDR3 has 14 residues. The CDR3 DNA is TGTGCCAGCAGTCAAAGATGGAGGGCCAACGTCCTGACTTTC. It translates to CASSQRWRANVLTF.

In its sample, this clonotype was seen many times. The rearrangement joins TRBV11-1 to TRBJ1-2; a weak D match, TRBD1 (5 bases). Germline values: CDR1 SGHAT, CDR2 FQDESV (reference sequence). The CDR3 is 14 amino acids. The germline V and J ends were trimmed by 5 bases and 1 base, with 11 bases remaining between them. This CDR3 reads CASSPTRDNYGYTF. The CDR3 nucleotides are TGTGCCAGCAGCCCTACCAGGGATAACTATGGCTACACCTTC.

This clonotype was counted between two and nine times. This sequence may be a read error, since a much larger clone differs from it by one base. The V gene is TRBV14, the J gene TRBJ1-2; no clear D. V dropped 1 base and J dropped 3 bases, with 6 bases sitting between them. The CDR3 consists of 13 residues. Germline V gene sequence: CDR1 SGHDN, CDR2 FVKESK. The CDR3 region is CASSQAEYYGYTF. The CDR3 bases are TGTGCCAGCAGCCAAGCGGAGTACTATGGCTACACCTTC. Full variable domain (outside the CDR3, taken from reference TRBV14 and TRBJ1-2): EAGVTQFPSHSVIEKGQTVTLRCDPISGHDNLYWYRRVMGKEIKFLLHFVKESKQDESGMPNNRFLAERTGGTYSTLKVQPAELEDSGVYFCASSQAEYYGYTFGSGTRLTVV.

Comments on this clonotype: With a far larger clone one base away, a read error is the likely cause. The CDR3: CASSYPGLLTEAFF. DNA for the CDR3: TGTGCCAGCAGTTACCCCGGACTTCTCACTGAAGCTTTCTTT. The chain recombines TRBV6-9 with TRBJ1-1; D gene ambiguous. The germline V gene encodes CDR1 MNHGY and CDR2 SVAAGI. V was trimmed by 3 bases and J by 4 bases, leaving 12 bases between them. The length of the CDR3 is 14 residues.

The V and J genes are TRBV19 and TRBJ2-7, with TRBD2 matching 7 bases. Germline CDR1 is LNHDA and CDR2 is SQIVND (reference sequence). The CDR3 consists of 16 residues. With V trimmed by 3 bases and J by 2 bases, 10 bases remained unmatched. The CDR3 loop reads CASSILAGDFPYEQYF. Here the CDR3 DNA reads TGTGCCAGTAGTATTTTGGCGGGAGATTTCCCCTACGAGCAGTACTTC.

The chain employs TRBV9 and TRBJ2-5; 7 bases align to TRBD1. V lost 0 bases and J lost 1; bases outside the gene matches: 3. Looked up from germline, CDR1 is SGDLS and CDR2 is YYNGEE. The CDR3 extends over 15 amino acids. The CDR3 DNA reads TGTGCCAGCAGCGTAGAGAAGGGGGCCCAAGAGACCCAGTACTTC. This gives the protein CASSVEKGAQETQYF.

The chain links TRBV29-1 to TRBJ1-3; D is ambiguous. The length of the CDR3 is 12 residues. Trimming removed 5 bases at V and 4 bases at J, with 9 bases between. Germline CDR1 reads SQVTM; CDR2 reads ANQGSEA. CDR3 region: CSVQTSGNTIYF. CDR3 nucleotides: TGCAGCGTTCAAACTTCGGGAAACACCATATATTTT.

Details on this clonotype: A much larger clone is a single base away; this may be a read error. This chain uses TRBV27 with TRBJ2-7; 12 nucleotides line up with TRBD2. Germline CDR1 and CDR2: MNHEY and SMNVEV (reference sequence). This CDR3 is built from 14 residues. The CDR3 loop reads CASSAGLAGYEQCF. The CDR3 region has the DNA TGTGCCAGCAGTGCTGGACTAGCGGGGTACGAGCAGTGCTTC.

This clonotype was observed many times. The CDR3: CASSPSGDYEQYF. Written as DNA, the CDR3 is TGTGCCAGCAGCCCAAGCGGGGACTACGAGCAGTACTTC. The chain carries TRBV7-9 and TRBJ2-7; TRBD2 agrees at 7 bases. This CDR3 comprises 13 residues. The germline gives CDR1 SEHNR, CDR2 FQNEAQ (reference sequence). The V gene end was trimmed by 5 bases and the J gene end by 3 bases; junction bases not matched to a gene: 4.

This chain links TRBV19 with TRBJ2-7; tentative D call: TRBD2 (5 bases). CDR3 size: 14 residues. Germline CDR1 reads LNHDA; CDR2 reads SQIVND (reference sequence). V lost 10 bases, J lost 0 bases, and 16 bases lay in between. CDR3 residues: CATSTTGSSYEQYF. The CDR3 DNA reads TGTGCCACCTCGACTACGGGAAGCTCCTACGAGCAGTACTTC.

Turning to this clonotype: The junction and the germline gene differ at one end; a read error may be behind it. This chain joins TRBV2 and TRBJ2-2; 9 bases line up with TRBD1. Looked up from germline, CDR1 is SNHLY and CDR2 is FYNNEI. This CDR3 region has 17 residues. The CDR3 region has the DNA TGTGCCGGCAGCCGGGACAGGGTTGGAGTCGGTGCCGGGGAGCTGTTTTTT. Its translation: CAGSRDRVGVGAGELFF.

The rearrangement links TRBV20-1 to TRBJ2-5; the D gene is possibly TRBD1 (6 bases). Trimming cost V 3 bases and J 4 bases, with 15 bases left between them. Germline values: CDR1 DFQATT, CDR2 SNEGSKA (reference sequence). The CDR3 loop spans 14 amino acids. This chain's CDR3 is CSARPRRGTETQYF. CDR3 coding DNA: TGCAGTGCTAGGCCACGCAGGGGAACAGAGACCCAGTACTTC.

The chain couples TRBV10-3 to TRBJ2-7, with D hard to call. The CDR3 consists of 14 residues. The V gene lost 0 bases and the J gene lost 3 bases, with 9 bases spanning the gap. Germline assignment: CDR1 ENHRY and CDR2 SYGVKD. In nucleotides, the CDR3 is TGTGCCATCAGTGAGTCAATGGGTCTCTACGAGCAGTACTTC. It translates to CAISESMGLYEQYF.

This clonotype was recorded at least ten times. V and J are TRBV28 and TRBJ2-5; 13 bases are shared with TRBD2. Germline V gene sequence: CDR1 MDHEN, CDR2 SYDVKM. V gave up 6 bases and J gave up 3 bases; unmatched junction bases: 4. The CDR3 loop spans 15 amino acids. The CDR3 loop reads CASSLGLAGEETQYF. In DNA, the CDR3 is TGTGCCAGCAGCCTCGGACTAGCGGGAGAAGAGACCCAGTACTTC. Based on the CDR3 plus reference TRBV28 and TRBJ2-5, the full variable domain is DVKVTQSSRYLVKRTGEKVFLECVQDMDHENMFWYRQDPGLGLRLIYFSYDVKMKEKGDIPEGYSVSREKKERFSLILESASTNQTSMYLCASSLGLAGEETQYFGPGTRLLVL.

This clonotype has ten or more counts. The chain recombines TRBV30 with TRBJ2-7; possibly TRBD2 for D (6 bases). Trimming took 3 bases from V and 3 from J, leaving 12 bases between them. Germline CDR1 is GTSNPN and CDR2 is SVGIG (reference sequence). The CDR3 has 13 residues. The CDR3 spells CAWSYGSDYEQYF. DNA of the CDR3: TGTGCCTGGAGCTACGGGAGCGACTACGAGCAGTACTTC.

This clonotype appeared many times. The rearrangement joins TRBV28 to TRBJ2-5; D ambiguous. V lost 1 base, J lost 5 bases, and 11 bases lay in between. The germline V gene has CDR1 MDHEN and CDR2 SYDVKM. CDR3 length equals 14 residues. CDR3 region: CASSLFDNYETQYF. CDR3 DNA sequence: TGTGCCAGCAGTTTATTTGACAATTATGAGACCCAGTACTTC.

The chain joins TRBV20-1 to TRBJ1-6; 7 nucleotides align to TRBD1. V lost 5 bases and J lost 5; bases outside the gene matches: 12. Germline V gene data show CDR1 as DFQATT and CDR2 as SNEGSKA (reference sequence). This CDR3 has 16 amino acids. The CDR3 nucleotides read TGCAGTGCTCCAACCCTCGGGACAGTGAATAATTCACCCCTCCACTTT. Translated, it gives CSAPTLGTVNNSPLHF.

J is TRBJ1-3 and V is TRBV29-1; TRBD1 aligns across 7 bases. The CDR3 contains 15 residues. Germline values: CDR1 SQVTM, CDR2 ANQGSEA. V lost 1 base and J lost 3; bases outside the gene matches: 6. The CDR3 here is CSVEGGRGRGNTIYF. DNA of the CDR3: TGCAGCGTTGAAGGAGGAAGGGGGCGTGGAAACACCATATATTTT.

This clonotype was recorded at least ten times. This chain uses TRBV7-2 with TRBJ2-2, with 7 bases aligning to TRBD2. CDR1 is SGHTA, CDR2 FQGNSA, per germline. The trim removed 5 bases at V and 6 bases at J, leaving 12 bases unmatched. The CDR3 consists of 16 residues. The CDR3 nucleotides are TGTGCCAGCAGCCCCGACGGCGCGGGAGTGGCCGGGGAGCTGTTTTTT. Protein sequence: CASSPDGAGVAGELFF.

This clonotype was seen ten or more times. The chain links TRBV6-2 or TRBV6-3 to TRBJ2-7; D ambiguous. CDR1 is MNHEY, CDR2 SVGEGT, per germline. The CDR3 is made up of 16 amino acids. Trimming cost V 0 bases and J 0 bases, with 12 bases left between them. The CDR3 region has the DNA TGTGCCAGCAGTTACTCGAGGCAGCTCCCCTCCTACGAGCAGTACTTC. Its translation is CASSYSRQLPSYEQYF.

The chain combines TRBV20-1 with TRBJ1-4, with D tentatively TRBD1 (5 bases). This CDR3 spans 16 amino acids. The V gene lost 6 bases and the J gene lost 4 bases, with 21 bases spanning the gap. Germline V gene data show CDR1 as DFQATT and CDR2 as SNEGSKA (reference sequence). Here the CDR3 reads CSASKKPGTDNEKLFF. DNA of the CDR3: TGCAGTGCAAGCAAAAAACCCGGGACCGATAATGAAAAACTGTTTTTT.

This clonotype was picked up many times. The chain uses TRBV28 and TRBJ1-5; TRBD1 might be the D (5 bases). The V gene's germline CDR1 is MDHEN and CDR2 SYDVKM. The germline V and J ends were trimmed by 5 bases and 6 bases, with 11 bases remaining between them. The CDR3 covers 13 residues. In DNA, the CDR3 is TGTGCCAGCAGTAAATGGGGACCTCAGCCCCAGCATTTT. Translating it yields CASSKWGPQPQHF.

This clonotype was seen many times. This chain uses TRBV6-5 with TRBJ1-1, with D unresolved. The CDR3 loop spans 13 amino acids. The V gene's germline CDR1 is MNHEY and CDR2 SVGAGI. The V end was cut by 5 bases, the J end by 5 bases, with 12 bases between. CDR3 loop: CASSHYPGTEAFF. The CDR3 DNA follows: TGTGCCAGCAGTCACTACCCGGGAACTGAAGCTTTCTTT.

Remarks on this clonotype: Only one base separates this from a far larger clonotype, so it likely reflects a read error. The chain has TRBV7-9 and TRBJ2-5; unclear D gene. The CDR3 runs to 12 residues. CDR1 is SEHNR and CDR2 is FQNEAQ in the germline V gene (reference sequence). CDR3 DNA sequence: TGTGCCAGCAGCTTAGACCAAGAGACCCAGTGCTTC. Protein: CASSLDQETQCF.